Listed here are 18 T cell receptor beta chains from one sample, sequenced in a study of shared clonotypes between healthy human individuals. The data were produced by immunoSEQ multiplex PCR, yet TCRdb's version contains in-frame clones alone and is incomplete. The repertoire holds around 100,000 clones, with approximately 70% as singletons. The specimen was memory CD8+ T cells sorted from blood. Described subset: CD45RO+ cells pooled with CCR7-negative TemRA cells. The receptors were sampled from a woman aged 25 to 45 in good health.

This chain links TRBV4-1 with TRBJ2-7, with 8 positions matching TRBD2. The V segment lost 1 base and the J segment 4 bases; nucleotides outside the gene matches: 6. Germline V CDR1 and CDR2: MGHRA, YSYEKL. This CDR3 region has 15 residues. The DNA for the CDR3 is TGCGCCAGCAGCCAAGGTTCTGCTAGCGGGTACGAGCAGTACTTC. Translation: CASSQGSASGYEQYF.

The chain is built from TRBV28 and TRBJ2-7; TRBD2 matches at 12 bases. The CDR3 sequence is 15 residues long. Losses at the gene ends were 7 bases for V and 2 bases for J; bases not matched to a gene: 6. Germline-derived CDR1 and CDR2 are MDHEN and SYDVKM. The CDR3 DNA is TGTGCCAGCACGACTAGCGGGAGCCTTACCTACGAGCAGTACTTC. The encoded protein is CASTTSGSLTYEQYF.

The V and J genes are TRBV5-1 and TRBJ2-7, with D perhaps TRBD2 (7 bases). V lost 4 bases and J lost 1, with 15 bases in between. The CDR3 has 15 amino acids. Per germline, CDR1 SGHRS and CDR2 YFSETQ. The CDR3 DNA reads TGCGCCAGCAGCAAGGGACTACAGGGATCCTACGAGCAGTACTTC. Protein product: CASSKGLQGSYEQYF.

J is TRBJ1-1 and V is TRBV5-8, with D unclear. The CDR3 runs to 16 residues. V shed 4 bases and J shed 4 bases, with 20 bases lying between them. Germline-derived CDR1 and CDR2 are SGHTS and YDEGEE. CDR3 region: CASSLQSGLRTTEAFF. CDR3 in DNA: TGTGCCAGCAGCCTCCAATCTGGGCTCCGCACCACTGAAGCTTTCTTT.

This chain links TRBV9 with TRBJ2-2, with D perhaps TRBD2 (7 bases). This CDR3 spans 21 amino acids. Deletions cut 0 bases from V and 0 bases from J, with 24 bases between. Looked up from germline, CDR1 is SGDLS and CDR2 is YYNGEE. CDR3 region: CASSVVPGAGASGPNTGELFF. In DNA form, the CDR3 reads TGTGCCAGCAGCGTAGTTCCAGGGGCGGGAGCTAGCGGACCGAACACCGGGGAGCTGTTTTTT.

The V and J genes are TRBV27 and TRBJ2-5; the D gene is possibly TRBD1 (6 bases). Germline V gives CDR1 MNHEY, CDR2 SMNVEV (reference sequence). Trimming stripped 6 bases from V and 5 bases from J, with 10 bases between. CDR3 length: 12 amino acids. The CDR3 DNA is TGTGCCAGCAGAACAGGGTATGAGACCCAGTACTTC. It encodes CASRTGYETQYF.

The V call is TRBV4-2, the J call TRBJ1-2; possible D gene TRBD1, 5 bases. This CDR3 contains 14 residues. Germline assignment: CDR1 LGHNA and CDR2 YNFKEQ. Trimming removed 2 bases at V and 4 bases at J, with 11 bases between. Here the CDR3 DNA reads TGTGCCAGCAGCCAACTTGGGGACGGCTATGGCTACACCTTC. Its translation is CASSQLGDGYGYTF.

The chain has TRBV7-8 and TRBJ1-5; maybe TRBD1 (6 bases). CDR1 is SGHVS, CDR2 FQNEAQ, per germline. V was pared by 5 bases and J by 9 bases, with 20 bases between. This CDR3 is 15 amino acids long. Written as DNA, the CDR3 is TGTGCCAGCAGCGGCCGGGACACGGAGTTTCGGCCCCAGCATTTT. Protein product: CASSGRDTEFRPQHF. The variable domain in full, completed from reference TRBV7-8 and TRBJ1-5, reads GAGVSQSPRYKVAKRGQDVALRCDPISGHVSLFWYQQALGQGPEFLTYFQNEAQLDKSGLPSDRFFAERPEGSVSTLKIQRTQQEDSAVYLCASSGRDTEFRPQHFGDGTRLSIL.

The chain carries TRBV27 and TRBJ2-1, with a weak D call TRBD2 (5 bases). The CDR3 sequence is 15 residues long. V was pared by 3 bases and J by 7 bases, with 16 bases between. Germline assignment: CDR1 MNHEY and CDR2 SMNVEV (reference sequence). The DNA of the CDR3 is TGTGCCAGCAGTTTTAGAGGGCCGTGGTGGAATGAGCAGTTCTTC. Its translation is CASSFRGPWWNEQFF.

The rearrangement links TRBV11-1 to TRBJ2-7, with D possibly TRBD2 on 7 matching bases. V was shortened by 7 bases and J by 2 bases, with 21 bases between the two germline ends. The V gene's germline CDR1 is SGHAT and CDR2 FQDESV (reference sequence). CDR3 size: 16 residues. The CDR3 coding sequence is TGTGCCAGCACCAGCAGAGGGGGAGGGGGAGCCTACGAGCAGTACTTC. Amino acids: CASTSRGGGGAYEQYF.

This clone occurred once. The chain employs TRBV10-3 and TRBJ2-7, with 7 bases fitting TRBD1. V lost 6 bases to trimming and J lost 1 base; unmatched junction nucleotides: 9. The CDR3 contains 15 residues. Germline CDR1 is ENHRY and CDR2 is SYGVKD. CDR3 nucleotides: TGTGCCATCAGGACGGGACAGATAGGGTCCTACGAGCAGTACTTC. It yields the protein CAIRTGQIGSYEQYF.

This rearrangement joins TRBV6-1 to TRBJ2-7, with a tentative D call TRBD1 (5 bases). V lost 1 base, J lost 7 bases, and 17 bases lay in between. The CDR3 covers 15 residues. CDR1 and CDR2 (germline): MNHNS, SASEGT. The CDR3 is CASSEVVTGAREQYF. In DNA, the CDR3 is TGTGCCAGCAGTGAAGTAGTGACTGGGGCACGGGAGCAGTACTTC.

V is TRBV4-1 and J is TRBJ2-7, with TRBD1 matching over 7 bases. CDR3 length: 20 residues. V shed 2 bases and J 6 bases; nucleotides not matched to a gene: 25. Germline lookup yields CDR1 MGHRA and CDR2 YSYEKL. The CDR3 coding sequence is TGCGCCAGCAGCCAACCAAGGCCCCAGGCTACCGGGACAGTCATCATCGAGCAGTACTTC. Protein sequence: CASSQPRPQATGTVIIEQYF.

The V gene is TRBV15, the J gene TRBJ2-1; D is ambiguous. V shed 3 bases and J shed 3 bases, with 6 bases lying between them. Per germline, CDR1 LNHNV and CDR2 YYDKDF (reference sequence). This CDR3 has 13 residues. The CDR3 loop is CATSRPFYNEQFF. CDR3 sequence (DNA): TGTGCCACCAGCAGGCCCTTCTACAATGAGCAGTTCTTC.

The chain uses TRBV25-1 and TRBJ2-7; D is unresolved. Germline V CDR1 and CDR2: MGHDK, SYGVNS. CDR3 length: 13 amino acids. V lost 3 bases, J lost 3 bases, and 9 bases lay in between. CDR3 nucleotide sequence: TGTGCCAGCAGTGAGCAAGGGCGCTACGAGCAGTACTTC. This codes for CASSEQGRYEQYF.

The rearrangement uses TRBV6-1 and TRBJ2-5, with 8 bases matching TRBD1. After removal of 1 base from V and 4 bases from J, the junction contained 5 bases not matched to a gene. Germline CDR1 and CDR2: MNHNS and SASEGT. The CDR3 has 15 residues. DNA of the CDR3: TGTGCCAGCAGTGAAGACGTGACAGGGGCAGAGACCCAGTACTTC. Translating it yields CASSEDVTGAETQYF.

About this clone itself: The identical CDR3 is also encoded by other nucleotide sequences in the sample. CDR3 DNA: TGTGCCAGCAGTTTATTCGGGAGGACCGGGGAGCTGTTTTTT. Translation: CASSLFGRTGELFF. The J gene is TRBJ2-2, the V gene TRBV28; 7 nucleotides line up with TRBD2. Germline V CDR1 and CDR2: MDHEN, SYDVKM. The V and J ends lost 1 base and 5 bases, in that order; junction bases with no gene match: 1. The CDR3 is 14 residues long.

This chain joins TRBV5-4 and TRBJ1-2; D is ambiguous. The CDR3 spans 18 residues. V was cut by 0 bases and J by 0 bases, with 18 bases left in between. CDR1 and CDR2 from the germline V gene are SGHNT and YYREEE (reference sequence). CDR3 residues: CASSLDNLGSTSNYGYTF. DNA for the CDR3: TGTGCCAGCAGCTTGGACAATCTGGGGTCTACCTCTAACTATGGCTACACCTTC.